Reported below is one T cell receptor (beta chain). Antigen unknown. Although they were nominally healthy when sampled, donors likely had unrecorded immune exposures. The CDR3 sequence is 13 residues long. The germline V and J ends were trimmed by 6 bases and 5 bases, with 13 bases remaining between them. Germline values: CDR1 MNHEY, CDR2 SVGAGI. This specimen comes from a study of cytomegalovirus exposure and HLA in healthy donors. Turning to the study itself: An early release of data contained 75 million to 90 million unique TCRs, which came from HLA-typed donors. The study, taken as a whole, reports: Later examination showed HLA-associated TCR beta chains had greater clonal expansion than equally common others. About 90% or about 30% of the time was how often most TCR beta V segments were productive, according to an earlier analysis.

Amplification used 60 Vbeta primers and 13 Jbeta primers. Method: immunoSEQ multiplex PCR; TCRdb's copy keeps in-frame clones and lacks some. Found here are some 150,000 clones, approximately 70% of them singletons; the top ten hold about 2.5%. What was sequenced was PBMCs. The J gene is TRBJ2-5, the V gene TRBV6-5; D is uncertain. The TCR sequence derives from a human donor in good health. CDR3 residues: CASSLTNWETQYF. In DNA form, the CDR3 reads TGTGCCAGCAGCCTCACTAACTGGGAGACCCAGTACTTC.